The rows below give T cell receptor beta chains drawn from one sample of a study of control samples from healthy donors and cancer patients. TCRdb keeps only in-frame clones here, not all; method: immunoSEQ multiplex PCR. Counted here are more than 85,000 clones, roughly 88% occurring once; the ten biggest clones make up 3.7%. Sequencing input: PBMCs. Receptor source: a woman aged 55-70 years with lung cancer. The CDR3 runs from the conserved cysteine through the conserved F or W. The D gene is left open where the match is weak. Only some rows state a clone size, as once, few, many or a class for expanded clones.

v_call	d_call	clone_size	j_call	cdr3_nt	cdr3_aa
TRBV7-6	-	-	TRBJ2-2	TGTGCCAGCACCCTAGAAGGGGGAAGCACCGGGGAGCTGTTTTTT	CASTLEGGSTGELFF
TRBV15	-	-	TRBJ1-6	TGTGCCACCAGCAGAGATTCAACAGGGAACTTGTCACCCCTCCACTTT	CATSRDSTGNLSPLHF
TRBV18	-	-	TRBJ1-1	TGTGCCAGCTCACTGAACAAGAACACTGAAGCTTTCTTT	CASSLNKNTEAFF
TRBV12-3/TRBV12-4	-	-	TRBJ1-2	TGTGCCAGCAACATCGGGGGGGGCGGCTACACCTTC	CASNIGGGGYTF
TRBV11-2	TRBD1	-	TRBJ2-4	TGTGCCAGCAGCTCATCCGGGACAGGGGGACTTCAGTACTTC	CASSSSGTGGLQYF
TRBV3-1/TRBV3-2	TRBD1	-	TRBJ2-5	TGTGCCAGCAGCCAAGGCCGGACAGGAGGGACCCAGTACTTC	CASSQGRTGGTQYF
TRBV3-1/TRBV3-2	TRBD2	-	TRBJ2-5	TGTGCCAGCAGCCAAGCCAGCGGGGGGGCCCGGGAGACCCAGTACTTC	CASSQASGGARETQYF
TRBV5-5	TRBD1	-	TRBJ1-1	TGTGCCAGCAGCCAGGACAGGGCCACTGAAGCTTTCTTT	CASSQDRATEAFF
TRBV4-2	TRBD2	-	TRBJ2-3	TGTGCCAGCATTTCTAAAGCGGGGGGGCGGACAGATACGCAGTATTTT	CASISKAGGRTDTQYF
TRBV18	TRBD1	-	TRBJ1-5	TGTGCCAGCTCACCACTCGCGGGACAGGGCCTCAATCAGCCCCAGCATTTT	CASSPLAGQGLNQPQHF
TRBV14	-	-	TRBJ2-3	TGTGCCAGCAGCCCCCCCGCAGATACGCAGTATTTT	CASSPPADTQYF
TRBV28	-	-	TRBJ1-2	TGTGCCAGCAGTTCAAGTACAGGGAGAGGTGGCTACACCTTC	CASSSSTGRGGYTF
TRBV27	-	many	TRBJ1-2	TGTGCCAGCAAAGGAGGAGGGGCCTATGGCTACACCTTC	CASKGGGAYGYTF
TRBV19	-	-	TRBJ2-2	TGTGCCAGTAGTATAAGAGGGGCGCTCAGCCAGAACACCGGGGAGCTGTTTTTT	CASSIRGALSQNTGELFF
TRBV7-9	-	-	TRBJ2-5	TGTGCCAGCAGCTTAGATACCTACCTGGGAGAGACCCAGTACTTC	CASSLDTYLGETQYF
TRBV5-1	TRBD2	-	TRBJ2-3	TGCGCCAGCAGCTTGGAGGGAGGGAGCAGCACAGATACGCAGTATTTT	CASSLEGGSSTDTQYF
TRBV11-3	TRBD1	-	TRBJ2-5	TGTGCCAGCAGCTCTCCGGGACAGGGGCAGGAGACCCAGTACTTC	CASSSPGQGQETQYF
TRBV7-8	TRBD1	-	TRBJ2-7	TGTGCCAGCAGCTCTAGGACAGGGGGAGCCTACGAGCAGTACTTC	CASSSRTGGAYEQYF
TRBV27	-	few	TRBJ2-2	TGTGCCAGCAGTTTCGAATTCACCGGGGAGCTGTTTTTT	CASSFEFTGELFF
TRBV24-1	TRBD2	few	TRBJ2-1	TGTGCCACCAGTGATGTTAGCGGGAGCTCCTACAATGAGCAGTTCTTC	CATSDVSGSSYNEQFF
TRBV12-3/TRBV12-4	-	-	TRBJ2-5	TGTGCCAGCAGTTTTGGGGGGGAGACCCAGTACTTC	CASSFGGETQYF
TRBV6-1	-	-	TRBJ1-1	TGTGCCAGCAGTGAAGGCGTGACACGGGGTGGCCTGGGAGCTTTCTTT	CASSEGVTRGGLGAFF
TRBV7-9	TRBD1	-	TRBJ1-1	TGTGCCAGCAGCTTAAGACAGGGGAACACTGAAGCTTTCTTT	CASSLRQGNTEAFF
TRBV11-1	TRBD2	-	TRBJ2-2	TGTGCCAGCAGCTTTGGCGGGAGTGGGGTCCCCGGGGAGCTGTTTTTT	CASSFGGSGVPGELFF
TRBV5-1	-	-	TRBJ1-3	TGCGCCAGCAGCCCTTCAGGGTTCTCTGGAAACACCATATATTTT	CASSPSGFSGNTIYF
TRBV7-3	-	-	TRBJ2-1	TGTGCCAGCAGCTTAACGGGGCGTACTGAGCAGTTCTTC	CASSLTGRTEQFF
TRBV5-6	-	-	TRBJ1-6	TGTGCCAGCAGCTTACAGGGATATGATTCACCCCTCCACTTT	CASSLQGYDSPLHF
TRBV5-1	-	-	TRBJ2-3	TGCGCCAGCAGCTTGGTCCAGTCATGGGATACGCAGTATTTT	CASSLVQSWDTQYF
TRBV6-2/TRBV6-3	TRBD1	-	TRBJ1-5	TGTGCCAGCAGCGCAGGGGGATGGGTTGAACAGCCCCAGCATTTT	CASSAGGWVEQPQHF
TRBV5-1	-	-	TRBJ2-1	TGCGCCAGCAGCTTGGGGTTGGGCGCCCAACTAACCTACAATGAGCAGTTCTTC	CASSLGLGAQLTYNEQFF
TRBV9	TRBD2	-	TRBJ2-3	TGTGCCAGCAGCGCCACCACGGGGAGAACCGGGACTAGCGGGGACACAGATACGCAGTATTTT	CASSATTGRTGTSGDTDTQYF
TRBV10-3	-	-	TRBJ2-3	TGTGCCATCAGTGACGCTGAGAGTATGACAGATACGCAGTATTTT	CAISDAESMTDTQYF
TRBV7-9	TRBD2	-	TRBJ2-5	TGTGCCAGCAGCTTGACTAGCGGGAGTGGGAGAGAGACCCAGTACTTC	CASSLTSGSGRETQYF
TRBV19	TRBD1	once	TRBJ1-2	TGTGCCAGTAGTCATACAGGGGCCATCTACTATGGCTACACCTTC	CASSHTGAIYYGYTF
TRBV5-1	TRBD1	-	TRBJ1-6	TGCGCCAGCAGCTCCTCTAACAGGGGGGCGTTGAATAATTCACCCCTCCACTTT	CASSSSNRGALNNSPLHF
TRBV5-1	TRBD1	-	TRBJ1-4	TGCGCCAGCAGCTTGGCTTCGACAGGGGGCGTCGAAAAACTGTTTTTT	CASSLASTGGVEKLFF
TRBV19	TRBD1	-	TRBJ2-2	TGTGCCAGTAGTCTGGACAGGGGGACCGGGGAGCTGTTTTTT	CASSLDRGTGELFF
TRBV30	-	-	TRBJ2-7	TGTGCCTGGAGGGCGGGGACGCTCTACGAGCAGTACTTC	CAWRAGTLYEQYF
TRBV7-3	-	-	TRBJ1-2	TGTGCCAGCAGCTTAACCAGCCAGCCAGGGCAGGGAGGCTACACCTTC	CASSLTSQPGQGGYTF
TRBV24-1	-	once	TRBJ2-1	TGTGCCACCAGTGATCCCACCGATAATGAGCAGTTCTTC	CATSDPTDNEQFF
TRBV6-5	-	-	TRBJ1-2	TGTGCCAGCAGTCTGGGGGCTCTCTATGGCTACACCTTC	CASSLGALYGYTF
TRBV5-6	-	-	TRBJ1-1	TGTGCCAGCAGAAGTAAGAGCACTGAAGCTTTCTTT	CASRSKSTEAFF
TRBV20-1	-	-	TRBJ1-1	TGCAGTGCAGGGGGGGACACTGAAGCTTTCTTT	CSAGGDTEAFF
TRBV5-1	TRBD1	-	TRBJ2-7	TGCGCCAGCAGCTCGGGACAGGGAATATGGGAGCAGTACTTC	CASSSGQGIWEQYF
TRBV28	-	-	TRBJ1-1	TGTGCCAGCAGCACAATCGCACCCCCGAACACTGAAGCTTTCTTT	CASSTIAPPNTEAFF
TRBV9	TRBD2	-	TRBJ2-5	TGTGCCAGCAGCTTCCAGGGACTAGGGGACGAGACCCAGTACTTC	CASSFQGLGDETQYF
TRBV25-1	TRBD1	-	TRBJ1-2	TGTGCCAGCAGTGGCCTACAGGGGAGAGATGGCTACACCTTC	CASSGLQGRDGYTF